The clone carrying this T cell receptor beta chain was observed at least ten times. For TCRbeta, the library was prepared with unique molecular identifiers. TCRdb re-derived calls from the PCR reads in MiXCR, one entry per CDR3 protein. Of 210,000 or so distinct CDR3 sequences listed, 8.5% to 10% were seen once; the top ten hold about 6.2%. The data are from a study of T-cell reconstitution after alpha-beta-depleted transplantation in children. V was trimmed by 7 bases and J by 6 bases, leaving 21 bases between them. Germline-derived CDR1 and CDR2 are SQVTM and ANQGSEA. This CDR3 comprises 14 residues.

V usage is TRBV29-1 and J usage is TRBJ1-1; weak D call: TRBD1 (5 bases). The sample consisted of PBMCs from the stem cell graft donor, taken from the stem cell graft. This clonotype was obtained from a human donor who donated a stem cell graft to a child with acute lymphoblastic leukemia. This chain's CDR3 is CSATPYLGDAEAFF. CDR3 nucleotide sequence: TGCAGCGCAACCCCGTATTTGGGGGACGCTGAAGCTTTCTTT.